The 8 T cell receptor beta chains given below trace back to one sample, sequenced in a study of cytomegalovirus exposure and HLA in healthy donors. The table came from immunoSEQ multiplex PCR; TCRdb's copy has only in-frame clones and leaves some out. The sample carries hundreds of thousands of clones, roughly 88% recorded once. Material: PBMCs. The receptors here all came from a woman between 18 and 30 years old in good health and CMV-seronegative.

The chain links TRBV2 to TRBJ1-2; D unclear. Trimming took 0 bases from V and 6 from J, leaving 14 bases between them. The CDR3 has 15 amino acids. CDR1 and CDR2 from the germline V gene are SNHLY and FYNNEI. The CDR3 here is CASSEARGPSDGYTF. As DNA, the CDR3 is TGTGCCAGCAGTGAAGCGCGAGGGCCTTCGGATGGCTACACCTTC.

CDR3 sequence (DNA): TGTGCCAGCAGTCCCATAGATACAGGGTCTTACGAGCAGTACTTC. Its protein product is CASSPIDTGSYEQYF. The chain carries TRBV28 and TRBJ2-7; D may be TRBD1 (6 bases). Trimming pared 5 bases from V and 4 bases from J, leaving 18 bases between. Per the germline V gene, CDR1 is MDHEN and CDR2 is SYDVKM. The CDR3 is 15 residues long.

This clone was recorded once. The chain has TRBV4-3 and TRBJ2-3, with 9 bases matching TRBD2. With V trimmed by 0 bases and J by 7 bases, 8 bases remained unmatched. The length of the CDR3 is 16 residues. Germline V CDR1 and CDR2: LGHNA, YSLEER. The CDR3 spells CASSQDAREGRHTQYF. DNA for the CDR3: TGCGCCAGCAGCCAAGATGCGCGGGAGGGCCGCCATACGCAGTATTTT.

The V gene is TRBV7-9, the J gene TRBJ2-3, with D tentatively TRBD2 (6 bases). The length of the CDR3 is 15 residues. Germline V gives CDR1 SEHNR, CDR2 FQNEAQ (reference sequence). V dropped 5 bases and J dropped 2 bases, with 14 bases sitting between them. DNA of the CDR3: TGTGCCAGCAGCCCGGAGGGACTTTACACAGATACGCAGTATTTT. Residues: CASSPEGLYTDTQYF.

The chain couples TRBV9 to TRBJ2-7; no reliable D call. This CDR3 contains 14 residues. The V gene's germline CDR1 is SGDLS and CDR2 YYNGEE. Trimming took 0 bases from V and 5 from J, leaving 12 bases between them. The CDR3 DNA sequence: TGTGCCAGCAGCGTAGAACCGAGCCCCCACGAGCAGTACTTC. It is translated as CASSVEPSPHEQYF. Based on the CDR3 plus reference TRBV9 and TRBJ2-7, the full variable domain is DSGVTQTPKHLITATGQRVTLRCSPRSGDLSVYWYQQSLDQGLQFLIQYYNGEERAKGNILERFSAQQFPDLHSELNLSSLELGDSALYFCASSVEPSPHEQYFGPGTRLTVT.

The gene calls are TRBV27 and TRBJ2-7; the D gene is possibly TRBD1 (6 bases). The CDR3 is made up of 14 amino acids. In germline, CDR1 is MNHEY, CDR2 SMNVEV (reference sequence). Between the trimmed V and J ends, which lost 3 bases and 2 bases, there was a span of 11 bases. The DNA of the CDR3 is TGTGCCAGCAGTTTTCAGGGGCGGGCCTACGAGCAGTACTTC. As protein: CASSFQGRAYEQYF.

The chain combines TRBV20-1 with TRBJ1-1; no reliable D call. The V gene lost 3 bases and the J gene lost 3 bases, with 5 bases spanning the gap. The V gene's germline CDR1 is DFQATT and CDR2 SNEGSKA (reference sequence). This CDR3 spans 11 amino acids. The CDR3, as DNA: TGCAGTGCTAGGGACTACACTGAAGCTTTCTTT. Its translation: CSARDYTEAFF.

The chain carries TRBV27 and TRBJ1-1; 7 bases line up with TRBD1. CDR3 length: 14 residues. Germline values: CDR1 MNHEY, CDR2 SMNVEV (reference sequence). V shed 3 bases, J shed 11 bases, and the junction held 12 bases outside the gene matches. Here the CDR3 reads CASSLLQGFLEAFF. The CDR3 nucleotides read TGTGCCAGCAGTTTGTTACAGGGGTTCCTGGAGGCTTTCTTT.